Sequencing of this T cell receptor (beta chain) was carried out in a study of blood T cells in healthy people across ages. Overall study context: Capturing about one barcoded beta molecule per two T cells was achieved by template switching.

This clonotype came up a few times. Through a sample-barcoded 5' primer and a J-beta primer mix, a second PCR was run for roughly 7 to 11 cycles. TCRdb itself ran the 5' RACE reads through MiXCR, one entry per CDR3 protein. This table has about 1.6 million distinct CDR3 sequences, roughly a third appearing once. The CDR3 has 13 residues. V lost 2 bases and J lost 6; bases outside the gene matches: 6. CDR1 is SQVTM, CDR2 ANQGSEA, per germline. Sequenced sample: blood. This chain connects TRBV29-1 to TRBJ1-2; 7 bases map to TRBD1. This TCR came from a woman aged 25 to 39 in good health. The CDR3 is CSVERYRGDGYTF. The CDR3 coding sequence is TGCAGCGTTGAACGGTACAGGGGTGATGGCTACACCTTC.